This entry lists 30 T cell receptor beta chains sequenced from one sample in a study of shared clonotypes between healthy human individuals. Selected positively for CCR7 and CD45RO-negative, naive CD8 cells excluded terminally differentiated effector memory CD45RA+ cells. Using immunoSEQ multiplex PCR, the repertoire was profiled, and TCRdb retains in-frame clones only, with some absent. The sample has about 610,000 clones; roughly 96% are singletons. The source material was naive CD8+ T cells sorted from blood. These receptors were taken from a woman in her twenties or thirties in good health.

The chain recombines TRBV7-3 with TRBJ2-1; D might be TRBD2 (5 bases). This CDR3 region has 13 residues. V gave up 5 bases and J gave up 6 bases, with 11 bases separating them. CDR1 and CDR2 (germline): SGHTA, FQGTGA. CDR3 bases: TGTGCCAGCAGCGTAGAACTAGGCAATGAGCAGTTCTTC. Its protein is CASSVELGNEQFF.

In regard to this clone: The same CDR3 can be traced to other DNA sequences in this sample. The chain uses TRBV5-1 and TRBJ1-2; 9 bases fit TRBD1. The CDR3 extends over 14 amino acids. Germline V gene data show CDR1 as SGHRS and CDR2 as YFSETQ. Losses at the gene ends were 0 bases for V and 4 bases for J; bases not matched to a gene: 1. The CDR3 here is CASSLEQGAYGYTF. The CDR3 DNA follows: TGCGCCAGCAGCTTGGAACAGGGGGCCTATGGCTACACCTTC.

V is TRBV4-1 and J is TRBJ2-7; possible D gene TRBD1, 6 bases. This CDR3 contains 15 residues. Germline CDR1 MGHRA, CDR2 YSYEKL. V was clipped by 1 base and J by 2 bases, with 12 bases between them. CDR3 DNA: TGCGCCAGCAGCCAAGGCCCGACAGGCCCCTACGAGCAGTACTTC. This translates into CASSQGPTGPYEQYF.

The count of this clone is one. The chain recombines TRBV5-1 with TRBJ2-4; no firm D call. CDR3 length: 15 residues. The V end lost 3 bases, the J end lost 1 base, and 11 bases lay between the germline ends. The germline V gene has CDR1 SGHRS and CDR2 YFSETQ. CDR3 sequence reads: CASSSSGGAKNIQYF. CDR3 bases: TGCGCCAGCAGCTCATCCGGTGGGGCCAAAAACATTCAGTACTTC. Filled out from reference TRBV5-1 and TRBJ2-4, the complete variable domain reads KAGVTQTPRYLIKTRGQQVTLSCSPISGHRSVSWYQQTPGQGLQFLFEYFSETQRNKGNFPGRFSGRQFSNSRSEMNVSTLELGDSALYLCASSSSGGAKNIQYFGAGTRLSVL.

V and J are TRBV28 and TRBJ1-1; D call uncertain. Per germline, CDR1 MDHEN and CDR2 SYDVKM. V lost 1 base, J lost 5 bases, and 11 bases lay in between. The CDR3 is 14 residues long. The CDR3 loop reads CASSLSRWGTEAFF. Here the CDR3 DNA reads TGTGCCAGCAGTTTATCAAGGTGGGGTACTGAAGCTTTCTTT.

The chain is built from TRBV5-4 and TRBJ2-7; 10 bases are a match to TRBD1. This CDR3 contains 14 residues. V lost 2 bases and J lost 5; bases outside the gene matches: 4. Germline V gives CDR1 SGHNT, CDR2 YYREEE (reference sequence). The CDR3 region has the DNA TGTGCCAGCAGCTTCGACAGGGGGCAGAACGAGCAGTACTTC. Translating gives CASSFDRGQNEQYF.

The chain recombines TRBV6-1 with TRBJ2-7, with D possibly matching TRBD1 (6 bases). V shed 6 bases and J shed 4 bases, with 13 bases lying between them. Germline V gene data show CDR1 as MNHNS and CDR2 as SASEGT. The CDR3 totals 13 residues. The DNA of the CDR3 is TGTGCCAGCAGCAGGGGTCTCGGGTACGAGCAGTACTTC. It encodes CASSRGLGYEQYF.

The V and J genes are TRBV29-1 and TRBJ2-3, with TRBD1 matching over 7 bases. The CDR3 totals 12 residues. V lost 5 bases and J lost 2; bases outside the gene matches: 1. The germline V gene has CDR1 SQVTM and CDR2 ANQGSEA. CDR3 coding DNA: TGCAGCGTTACAGGGGCCACAGATACGCAGTATTTT. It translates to CSVTGATDTQYF.

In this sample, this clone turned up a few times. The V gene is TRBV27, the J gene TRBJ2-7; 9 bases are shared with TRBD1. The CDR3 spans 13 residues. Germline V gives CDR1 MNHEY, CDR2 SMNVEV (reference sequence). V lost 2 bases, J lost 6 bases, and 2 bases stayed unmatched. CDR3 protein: CASSLGTGFEQYF. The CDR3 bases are TGTGCCAGCAGTTTAGGGACAGGGTTCGAGCAGTACTTC.

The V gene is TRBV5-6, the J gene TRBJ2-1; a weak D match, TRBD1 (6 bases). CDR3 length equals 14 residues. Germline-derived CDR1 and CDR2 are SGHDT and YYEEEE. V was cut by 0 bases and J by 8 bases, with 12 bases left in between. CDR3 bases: TGTGCCAGCAGCTTGGGGGGGCTCACCCATGAGCAGTTCTTC. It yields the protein CASSLGGLTHEQFF.

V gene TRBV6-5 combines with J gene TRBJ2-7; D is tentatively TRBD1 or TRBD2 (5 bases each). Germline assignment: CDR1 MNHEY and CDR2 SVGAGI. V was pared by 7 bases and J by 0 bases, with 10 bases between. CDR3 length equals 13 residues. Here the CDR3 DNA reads TGTGCCAGCACCGGGACGGACTCCTACGAGCAGTACTTC. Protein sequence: CASTGTDSYEQYF.

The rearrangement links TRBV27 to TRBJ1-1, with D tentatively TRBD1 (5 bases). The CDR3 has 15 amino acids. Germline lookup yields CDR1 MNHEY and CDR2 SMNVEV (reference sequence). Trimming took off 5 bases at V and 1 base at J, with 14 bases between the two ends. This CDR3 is CASSPRGAGNTEAFF. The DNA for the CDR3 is TGTGCCAGCAGTCCTCGAGGGGCGGGGAACACTGAAGCTTTCTTT.

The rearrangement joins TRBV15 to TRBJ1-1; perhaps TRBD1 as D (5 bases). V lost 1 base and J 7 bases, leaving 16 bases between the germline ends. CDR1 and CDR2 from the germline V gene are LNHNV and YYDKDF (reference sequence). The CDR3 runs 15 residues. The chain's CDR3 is CATSRGRVVGVEAFF. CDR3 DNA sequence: TGTGCCACCAGCAGAGGGCGGGTCGTGGGGGTTGAAGCTTTCTTT.

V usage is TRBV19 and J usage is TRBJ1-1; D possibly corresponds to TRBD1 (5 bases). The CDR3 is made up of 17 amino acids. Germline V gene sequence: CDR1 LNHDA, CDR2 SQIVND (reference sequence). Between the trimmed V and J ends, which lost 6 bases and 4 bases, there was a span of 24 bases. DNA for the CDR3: TGTGCCAGTAGCGGGATCGGACAACGGCTGGTCGGCACTGAAGCTTTCTTT. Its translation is CASSGIGQRLVGTEAFF.

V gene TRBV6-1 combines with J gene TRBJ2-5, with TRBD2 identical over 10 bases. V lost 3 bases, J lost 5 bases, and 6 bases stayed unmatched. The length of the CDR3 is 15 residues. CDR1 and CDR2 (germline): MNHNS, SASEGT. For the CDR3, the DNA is TGTGCCAGCAGTGACCTAGCGGGAGCGGTGGAGACCCAGTACTTC. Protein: CASSDLAGAVETQYF.

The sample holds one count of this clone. The CDR3 DNA sequence: TGTGCCAGTAGTATAGATACCCAATTAGGGGCCGGGGAGCTGTTTTTT. It is translated as CASSIDTQLGAGELFF. The chain is built from TRBV19 and TRBJ2-2; D perhaps matches TRBD1 (5 bases). The CDR3 extends over 16 amino acids. Germline assignment: CDR1 LNHDA and CDR2 SQIVND (reference sequence). V was clipped by 0 bases and J by 6 bases, with 14 bases between them. Drawing the rest from reference TRBV19 and TRBJ2-2, the complete variable domain is DGGITQSPKYLFRKEGQNVTLSCEQNLNHDAMYWYRQDPGQGLRLIYYSQIVNDFQKGDIAEGYSVSREKKESFPLTVTSAQKNPTAFYLCASSIDTQLGAGELFFGEGSRLTVL.

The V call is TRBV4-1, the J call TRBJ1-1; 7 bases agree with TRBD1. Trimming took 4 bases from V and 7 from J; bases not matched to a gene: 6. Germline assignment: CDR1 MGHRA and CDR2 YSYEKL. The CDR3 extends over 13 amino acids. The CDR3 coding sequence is TGCGCCAGCAGCCGTAGGCAGGGGGTTGAAGCTTTCTTT. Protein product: CASSRRQGVEAFF.

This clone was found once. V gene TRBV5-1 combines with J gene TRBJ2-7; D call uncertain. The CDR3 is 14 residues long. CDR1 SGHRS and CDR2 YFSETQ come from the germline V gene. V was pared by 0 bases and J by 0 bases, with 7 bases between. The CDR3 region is CASSLDAYSYEQYF. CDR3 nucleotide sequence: TGCGCCAGCAGCTTGGACGCCTACTCCTACGAGCAGTACTTC.

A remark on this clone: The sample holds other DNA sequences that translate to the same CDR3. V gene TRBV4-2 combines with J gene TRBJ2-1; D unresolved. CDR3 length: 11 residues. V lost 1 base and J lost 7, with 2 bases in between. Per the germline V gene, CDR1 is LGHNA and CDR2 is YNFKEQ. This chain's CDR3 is CASSQVNEQFF. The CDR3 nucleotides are TGTGCCAGCAGCCAAGTAAATGAGCAGTTCTTC.

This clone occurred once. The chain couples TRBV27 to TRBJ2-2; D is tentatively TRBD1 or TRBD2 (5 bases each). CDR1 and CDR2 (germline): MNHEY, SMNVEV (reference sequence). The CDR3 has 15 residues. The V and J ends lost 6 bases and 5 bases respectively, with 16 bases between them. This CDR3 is CASRPPGAMTGELFF. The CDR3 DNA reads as TGTGCCAGCAGACCCCCCGGGGCAATGACCGGGGAGCTGTTTTTT.

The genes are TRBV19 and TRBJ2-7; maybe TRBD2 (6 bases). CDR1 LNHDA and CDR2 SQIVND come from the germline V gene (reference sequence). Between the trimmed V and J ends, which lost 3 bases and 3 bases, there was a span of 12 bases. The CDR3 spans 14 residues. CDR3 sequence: CASSIGDGSYEQYF. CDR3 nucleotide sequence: TGTGCCAGTAGTATCGGCGACGGGAGCTACGAGCAGTACTTC. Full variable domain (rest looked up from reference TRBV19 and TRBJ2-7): DGGITQSPKYLFRKEGQNVTLSCEQNLNHDAMYWYRQDPGQGLRLIYYSQIVNDFQKGDIAEGYSVSREKKESFPLTVTSAQKNPTAFYLCASSIGDGSYEQYFGPGTRLTVT.

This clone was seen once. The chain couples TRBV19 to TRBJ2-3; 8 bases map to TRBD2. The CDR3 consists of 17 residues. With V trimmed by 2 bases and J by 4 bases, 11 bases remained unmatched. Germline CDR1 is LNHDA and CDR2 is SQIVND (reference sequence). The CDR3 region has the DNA TGTGCCAGTAGTATATACTGGACAGCGGGAGACGCAGATACGCAGTATTTT. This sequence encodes CASSIYWTAGDADTQYF. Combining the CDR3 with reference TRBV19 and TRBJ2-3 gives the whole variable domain DGGITQSPKYLFRKEGQNVTLSCEQNLNHDAMYWYRQDPGQGLRLIYYSQIVNDFQKGDIAEGYSVSREKKESFPLTVTSAQKNPTAFYLCASSIYWTAGDADTQYFGPGTRLTVL.

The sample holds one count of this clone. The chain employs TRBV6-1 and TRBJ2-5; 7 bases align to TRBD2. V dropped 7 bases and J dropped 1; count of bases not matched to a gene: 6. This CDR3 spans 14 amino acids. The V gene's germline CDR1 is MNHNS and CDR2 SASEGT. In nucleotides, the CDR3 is TGTGCCAGCACTCCCCTAGCGGTCCAAGAGACCCAGTACTTC. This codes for CASTPLAVQETQYF.

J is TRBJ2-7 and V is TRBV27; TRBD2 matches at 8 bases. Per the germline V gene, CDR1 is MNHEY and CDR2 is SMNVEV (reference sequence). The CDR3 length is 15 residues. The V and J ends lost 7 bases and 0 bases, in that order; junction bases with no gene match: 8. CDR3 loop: CASTPTSESSYEQYF. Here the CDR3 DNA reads TGTGCCAGCACCCCGACTAGCGAAAGCTCCTACGAGCAGTACTTC.

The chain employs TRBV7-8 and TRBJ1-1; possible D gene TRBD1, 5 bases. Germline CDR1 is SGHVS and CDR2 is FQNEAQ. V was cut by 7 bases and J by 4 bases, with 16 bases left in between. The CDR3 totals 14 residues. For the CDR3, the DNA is TGTGCCAGCACAAAGCTGGGGGGGAGCACTGAAGCTTTCTTT. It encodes CASTKLGGSTEAFF.

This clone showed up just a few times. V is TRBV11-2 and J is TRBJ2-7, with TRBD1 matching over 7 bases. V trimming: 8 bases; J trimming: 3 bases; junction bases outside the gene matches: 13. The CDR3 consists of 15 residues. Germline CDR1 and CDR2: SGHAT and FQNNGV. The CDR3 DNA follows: TGTGCCAGCGGGCACCGGGACAGTCCCTTCTACGAGCAGTACTTC. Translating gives CASGHRDSPFYEQYF.

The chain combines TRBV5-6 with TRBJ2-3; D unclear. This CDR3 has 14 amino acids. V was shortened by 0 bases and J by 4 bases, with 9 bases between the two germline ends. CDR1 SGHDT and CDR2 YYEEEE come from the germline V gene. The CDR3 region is CASSLALRADTQYF. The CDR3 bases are TGTGCCAGCAGCTTGGCCCTTCGCGCAGATACGCAGTATTTT.

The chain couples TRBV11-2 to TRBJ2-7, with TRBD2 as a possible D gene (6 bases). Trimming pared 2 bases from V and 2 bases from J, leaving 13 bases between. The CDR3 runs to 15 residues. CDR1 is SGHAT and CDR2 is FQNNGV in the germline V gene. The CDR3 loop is CASSLSPEGTYEQYF. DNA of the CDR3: TGTGCCAGCAGCTTATCTCCGGAGGGGACCTACGAGCAGTACTTC.

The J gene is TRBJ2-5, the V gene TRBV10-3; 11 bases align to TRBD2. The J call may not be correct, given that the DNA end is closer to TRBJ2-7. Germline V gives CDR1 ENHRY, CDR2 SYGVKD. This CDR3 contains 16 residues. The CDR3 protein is CAISGGTSGTSYEQYF. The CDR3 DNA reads TGTGCCATCAGTGGCGGGACTAGCGGAACCTCCTACGAGCAGTACTTC.

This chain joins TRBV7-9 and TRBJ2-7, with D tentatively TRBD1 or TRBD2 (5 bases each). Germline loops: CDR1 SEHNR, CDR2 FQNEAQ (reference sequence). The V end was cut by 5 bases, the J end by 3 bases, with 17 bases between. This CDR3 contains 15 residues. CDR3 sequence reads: CASSPRAGAVYEQYF. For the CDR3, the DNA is TGTGCCAGCAGCCCCCGGGCCGGGGCCGTCTACGAGCAGTACTTC.